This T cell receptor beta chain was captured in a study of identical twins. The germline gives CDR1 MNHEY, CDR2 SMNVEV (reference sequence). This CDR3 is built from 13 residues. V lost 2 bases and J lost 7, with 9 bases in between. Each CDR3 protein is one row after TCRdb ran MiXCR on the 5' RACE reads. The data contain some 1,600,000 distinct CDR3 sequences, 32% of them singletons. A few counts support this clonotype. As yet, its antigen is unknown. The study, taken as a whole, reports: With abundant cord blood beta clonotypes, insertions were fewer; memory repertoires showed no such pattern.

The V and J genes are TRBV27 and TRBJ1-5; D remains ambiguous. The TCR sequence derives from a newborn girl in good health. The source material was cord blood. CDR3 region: CASSLRPSQPQHF. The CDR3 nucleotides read TGTGCCAGCAGTTTAAGACCGAGCCAGCCCCAGCATTTT.